The T cell receptor (beta chain) described here comes from a study of long-term antiretroviral therapy in people with HIV. Study results and caveats: The study collected no data on ART adherence, viral resistance or therapy changes.

This CDR3 comprises 14 residues. Trimming cost V 5 bases and J 5 bases, with 16 bases left between them. From germline, CDR1 is SNHLY and CDR2 FYNNEI. Version v3.0 of the immunoSEQ assay was performed at survey level. TCRdb keeps only in-frame clones here, not all; method: immunoSEQ multiplex PCR. Of tens of thousands of clones in the sample, more than 65% were seen once. As to this clone: Antigen unknown.

V gene TRBV2 combines with J gene TRBJ2-7; D gene ambiguous. This TCR came from a man between 18 and 29 years old with HIV. The sample in question was unsorted PBMCs, obtained 0.1 years before starting antiretroviral therapy. The CDR3 sequence: CASSIMEGINEQYF. The DNA for the CDR3 is TGTGCCAGCAGTATTATGGAAGGGATAAACGAGCAGTACTTC. Based on the CDR3 plus reference TRBV2 and TRBJ2-7, the full variable domain is EPEVTQTPSHQVTQMGQEVILRCVPISNHLYFYWYRQILGQKVEFLVSFYNNEISEKSEIFDDQFSVERPDGSNFTLKIRSTKLEDSAMYFCASSIMEGINEQYFGPGTRLTVT.